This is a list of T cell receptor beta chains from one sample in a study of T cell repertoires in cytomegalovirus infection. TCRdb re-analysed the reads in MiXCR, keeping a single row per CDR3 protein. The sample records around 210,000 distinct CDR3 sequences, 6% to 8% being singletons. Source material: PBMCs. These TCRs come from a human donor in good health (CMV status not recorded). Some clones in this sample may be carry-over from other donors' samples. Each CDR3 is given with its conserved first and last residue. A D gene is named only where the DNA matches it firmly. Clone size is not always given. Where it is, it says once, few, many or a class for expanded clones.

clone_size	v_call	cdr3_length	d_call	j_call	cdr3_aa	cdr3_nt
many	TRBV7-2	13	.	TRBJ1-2	CASSLRDGYGYTF	TGTGCCAGCAGCTTAAGGGACGGCTATGGCTACACCTTC
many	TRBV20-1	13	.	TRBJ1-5	CSATRGVNQPQHF	TGCAGTGCCACCAGGGGTGTCAATCAGCCCCAGCATTTT
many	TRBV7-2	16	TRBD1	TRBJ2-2	CASSLRPTGGTGELFF	TGTGCCAGCAGTTTAAGACCCACAGGGGGAACCGGGGAGCTGTTTTTT
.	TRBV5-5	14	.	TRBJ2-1	CASREENSYNEQFF	TGTGCCAGCAGGGAGGAAAACTCCTACAATGAGCAGTTCTTC
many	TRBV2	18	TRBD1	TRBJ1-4	CASSGDRDRSATNEKLFF	TGTGCCAGCAGTGGTGACCGGGACAGGAGTGCAACTAATGAAAAACTGTTTTTT
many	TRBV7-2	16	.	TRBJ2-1	CASSLGVGVLYNEQFF	TGTGCCAGCAGCTTGGGGGTCGGGGTGCTCTACAATGAGCAGTTCTTC
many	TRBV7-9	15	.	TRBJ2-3	CASSLPRPSTDTQYF	TGTGCCAGCAGCTTACCCCGGCCTAGCACAGATACGCAGTATTTT
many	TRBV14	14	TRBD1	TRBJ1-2	CASSLTGQDYGYTF	TGTGCCAGCAGCCTGACGGGACAGGACTATGGCTACACCTTC
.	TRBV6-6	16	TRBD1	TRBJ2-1	CASRGGQRSSYNEQFF	TGTGCCAGCAGAGGGGGACAGCGGAGCTCCTACAATGAGCAGTTCTTC
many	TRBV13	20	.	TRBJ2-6	CASSSPSQPGPSSGANVLTF	TGTGCCAGCAGTTCCCCCTCCCAACCGGGGCCCTCGTCTGGGGCCAACGTCCTGACTTTC
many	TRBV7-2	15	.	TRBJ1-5	CASTMDGSSNQPQHF	TGTGCCAGCACCATGGACGGTTCCAGCAATCAGCCCCAGCATTTT
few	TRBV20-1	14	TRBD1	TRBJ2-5	CSARGQGGPETQYF	TGCAGTGCTAGAGGACAGGGCGGTCCAGAGACCCAGTACTTC
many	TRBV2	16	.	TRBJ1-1	CASSEAYGGGNTEAFF	TGTGCCAGCAGTGAAGCTTATGGGGGCGGGAACACTGAAGCTTTCTTT
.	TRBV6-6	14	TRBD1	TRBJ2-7	CASSRQGASYEQYF	TGTGCCAGCAGCCGACAGGGGGCCAGCTACGAGCAGTACTTC
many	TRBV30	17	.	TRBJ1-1	CAWSALGSGLRDTEAFF	TGTGCCTGGAGTGCCTTAGGATCAGGGCTCAGGGACACTGAAGCTTTCTTT
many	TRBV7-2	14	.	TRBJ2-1	CASSLEDLGNEQFF	TGTGCCAGCAGCTTAGAGGATTTGGGCAATGAGCAGTTCTTC